What follows are 18 T cell receptor beta chains derived from one specimen sequenced in a study of blood T cell repertoires in COVID-19. Sequencing used immunoSEQ multiplex PCR; TCRdb keeps in-frame clones, though not all of them. The data show 100,000 or so clones, 70% to 90% seen once. The sample comprised peripheral blood. All receptors come from a human donor in a cohort sampled during active COVID-19.

V and J are TRBV27 and TRBJ1-1, with D perhaps matching TRBD1 (5 bases). V was shortened by 5 bases and J by 8 bases, with 18 bases between the two germline ends. Germline loops: CDR1 MNHEY, CDR2 SMNVEV (reference sequence). The CDR3 consists of 14 residues. The DNA for the CDR3 is TGTGCCAGCAGTCCCTCGGGAGGGGCCCTCGAAGCTTTCTTT. As protein: CASSPSGGALEAFF.

The V gene is TRBV12-3 or TRBV12-4, the J gene TRBJ2-7; TRBD1 aligns across 12 bases. This CDR3 is built from 13 residues. Trimming cost V 10 bases and J 7 bases; bases outside gene matches: 8. DNA of the CDR3: TGTGCCAACCAGGGACAGGGGGCGGTTGAGCAGTACTTC. Amino acid sequence: CANQGQGAVEQYF.

The rearrangement uses TRBV6-5 and TRBJ1-2; TRBD1 might be the D (6 bases). CDR3 size: 13 residues. V was pared by 8 bases and J by 2 bases, with 12 bases between. Germline V gives CDR1 MNHEY, CDR2 SVGAGI. DNA of the CDR3: TGTGCCAGCCAGAGCGGGACAAACTATGGCTACACCTTC. Translating it yields CASQSGTNYGYTF.

The chain employs TRBV7-2 and TRBJ1-5; a weak D match, TRBD1 (5 bases). With 0 bases removed from V and 2 bases from J, the gap between germline ends came to 11 bases. Germline CDR1 is SGHTA and CDR2 is FQGNSA. CDR3 length: 16 amino acids. For the CDR3, the DNA is TGTGCCAGCAGCTTAGCGGCAGGGCTGGGCAATCAGCCCCAGCATTTT. Residues: CASSLAAGLGNQPQHF.

At least ten counts were recorded for this clone. The chain links TRBV4-1 to TRBJ1-1; 8 positions match TRBD1. The CDR3 has 15 amino acids. Per germline, CDR1 MGHRA and CDR2 YSYEKL. The ends lost 1 base at V and 3 bases at J; junction bases unmatched: 4. The CDR3 reads CASSQGAGGYTEAFF. For the CDR3, the DNA is TGCGCCAGCAGCCAAGGGGCAGGGGGCTACACTGAAGCTTTCTTT.

The chain carries TRBV28 and TRBJ2-7; 7 bases are shared with TRBD1. Germline CDR1 and CDR2: MDHEN and SYDVKM. The ends lost 2 bases at V and 1 base at J; junction bases unmatched: 5. The CDR3 is made up of 15 amino acids. This CDR3 reads CASSLEGAISYEQYF. CDR3 sequence (DNA): TGTGCCAGCAGTTTAGAGGGGGCGATTTCCTACGAGCAGTACTTC.

The chain employs TRBV19 and TRBJ2-2, with 8 bases that match TRBD2. The CDR3 has 18 residues. Germline trimming cut 6 bases from V and 4 bases from J; bases unmatched to any gene: 16. Germline loops: CDR1 LNHDA, CDR2 SQIVND (reference sequence). The CDR3 spells CASSHRLWREVGTGELFF. CDR3 nucleotides: TGTGCCAGTAGCCACCGGCTATGGCGGGAGGTTGGCACCGGGGAGCTGTTTTTT.

This chain connects TRBV28 to TRBJ2-2, with 9 bases aligning to TRBD1. The V and J ends lost 6 bases and 4 bases, in that order; junction bases with no gene match: 12. This CDR3 spans 17 amino acids. Germline CDR1 reads MDHEN; CDR2 reads SYDVKM. In DNA, the CDR3 is TGTGCCAGCAGGCCCATGACAGGGGGTGGATCCACCGGGGAGCTGTTTTTT. It is translated as CASRPMTGGGSTGELFF.

The V gene is TRBV4-1, the J gene TRBJ2-5; 8 bases are a match to TRBD1. Per the germline V gene, CDR1 is MGHRA and CDR2 is YSYEKL. J was trimmed by 5 bases and V by 0 bases; bases with no gene match: 5. This CDR3 comprises 15 residues. The CDR3 protein is CASSQDSGGGETQYF. In nucleotides, the CDR3 is TGCGCCAGCAGCCAAGATTCAGGGGGCGGTGAGACCCAGTACTTC.

This clone was recorded only once. This chain links TRBV29-1 with TRBJ2-3, with TRBD1 matching over 12 bases. CDR1 is SQVTM and CDR2 is ANQGSEA in the germline V gene. The CDR3 sequence is 14 residues long. With 6 bases clipped from V and 4 bases from J, the junction kept 5 bases outside the gene matches. The CDR3 protein is CSVAGTGGADTQYF. CDR3 DNA sequence: TGCAGCGTGGCCGGGACAGGGGGCGCAGATACGCAGTATTTT.

The chain employs TRBV28 and TRBJ2-3, with TRBD2 matching 9 bases. CDR1 is MDHEN, CDR2 SYDVKM, per germline. The CDR3 length is 17 residues. V dropped 6 bases and J dropped 1; count of bases not matched to a gene: 11. The CDR3 protein is CASSPGLASRGTDTQYF. The CDR3 nucleotides are TGTGCCAGCAGCCCGGGACTAGCTTCCAGGGGCACAGATACGCAGTATTTT.

The chain uses TRBV28 and TRBJ1-4; D not resolved. The germline gives CDR1 MDHEN, CDR2 SYDVKM. The CDR3 covers 13 residues. Trimming stripped 8 bases from V and 0 bases from J, with 7 bases between. CDR3 sequence (DNA): TGTGCCAGCGGGCCGGCAACTAATGAAAAACTGTTTTTT. It codes for CASGPATNEKLFF.

The chain links TRBV28 to TRBJ1-2, with D possibly being TRBD1 (6 bases). This CDR3 is built from 16 residues. Germline V CDR1 and CDR2: MDHEN, SYDVKM. The V end was cut by 7 bases, the J end by 7 bases, with 25 bases between. The CDR3 reads CASIGSGGASDRGYTF. CDR3 nucleotide sequence: TGTGCCAGCATCGGTTCTGGGGGCGCGTCCGACCGTGGCTACACCTTC.

This sequence joins TRBV11-2 and TRBJ2-4; 8 bases are shared with TRBD1. The CDR3 totals 17 residues. CDR1 is SGHAT and CDR2 is FQNNGV in the germline V gene. J was trimmed by 3 bases and V by 4 bases; bases with no gene match: 11. The CDR3 region has the DNA TGTGCCAGCAGCTCTAGACCAGAGACAGGGGTCAAAAACATTCAGTACTTC. Translating gives CASSSRPETGVKNIQYF.

The chain is built from TRBV28 and TRBJ1-1; possibly TRBD1 for D (5 bases). Germline V gene sequence: CDR1 MDHEN, CDR2 SYDVKM. The V and J ends lost 5 bases and 0 bases respectively, with 22 bases between them. The CDR3 runs to 18 residues. CDR3 coding DNA: TGTGCCAGCAGTCCGGGTGGACATGGTGTCATGATGAACACTGAAGCTTTCTTT. This gives the protein CASSPGGHGVMMNTEAFF.

This clone has a single count. Other DNA sequences in this specimen translate into the identical CDR3. The rearrangement links TRBV5-1 to TRBJ2-3, with D possibly TRBD1 on 6 matching bases. Germline CDR1 reads SGHRS; CDR2 reads YFSETQ. The CDR3 totals 14 residues. Trimming pared 4 bases from V and 3 bases from J, leaving 12 bases between. The CDR3 bases are TGCGCCAGCAGCCTGGAACAGGGAACAGATACGCAGTATTTT. Translating it yields CASSLEQGTDTQYF.

The chain uses TRBV7-6 and TRBJ2-1; D perhaps matches TRBD2 (5 bases). The V end lost 4 bases, the J end lost 2 bases, and 15 bases lay between the germline ends. This CDR3 has 16 residues. Germline V gene data show CDR1 as SGHVS and CDR2 as FNYEAQ. The CDR3 reads CASSSLRGRAYNEQFF. The CDR3 region has the DNA TGTGCCAGCAGCTCCCTTAGAGGGAGAGCCTACAATGAGCAGTTCTTC.

This chain joins TRBV6-2 or TRBV6-3 and TRBJ1-1, with TRBD1 matching 7 bases. The CDR3 spans 13 residues. Germline V gives CDR1 MNHEY, CDR2 SVGEGT. Trimming cost V 2 bases and J 9 bases; bases outside gene matches: 6. In DNA, the CDR3 is TGTGCCAGCAGTTACCACGGGACAGCCAAAGCTTTCTTT. This translates into CASSYHGTAKAFF.